One TCR beta chain is described in this entry. The CDR3 has 17 amino acids. The ends lost 4 bases at V and 4 bases at J; junction bases unmatched: 16. CDR1 SGHRS and CDR2 YFSETQ come from the germline V gene. Each of the donors was a healthy adult who was HIV-negative and had not had a recent acute infection or vaccination. This record belongs to a study of shared clonotypes between healthy human individuals. The protocol was immunoSEQ multiplex PCR, while the TCRdb copy is restricted to in-frame clones and leaves out a portion. The sample has some 2 million clones; roughly 96% are singletons. The source is a man aged 18 to 29 in good health. The V gene is TRBV5-1, the J gene TRBJ2-5; TRBD2 agrees at 7 bases. Input material: naive CD4+ T cells sorted from blood. Noted subset: CD45RA+ positively selected. CDR3 residues: CASSLYGRAGSGETQYF. CDR3 nucleotide sequence: TGCGCCAGCAGCCTTTACGGTCGAGCGGGATCAGGAGAGACCCAGTACTTC. Full variable domain (missing parts from reference TRBV5-1 and TRBJ2-5): KAGVTQTPRYLIKTRGQQVTLSCSPISGHRSVSWYQQTPGQGLQFLFEYFSETQRNKGNFPGRFSGRQFSNSRSEMNVSTLELGDSALYLCASSLYGRAGSGETQYFGPGTRLLVL.